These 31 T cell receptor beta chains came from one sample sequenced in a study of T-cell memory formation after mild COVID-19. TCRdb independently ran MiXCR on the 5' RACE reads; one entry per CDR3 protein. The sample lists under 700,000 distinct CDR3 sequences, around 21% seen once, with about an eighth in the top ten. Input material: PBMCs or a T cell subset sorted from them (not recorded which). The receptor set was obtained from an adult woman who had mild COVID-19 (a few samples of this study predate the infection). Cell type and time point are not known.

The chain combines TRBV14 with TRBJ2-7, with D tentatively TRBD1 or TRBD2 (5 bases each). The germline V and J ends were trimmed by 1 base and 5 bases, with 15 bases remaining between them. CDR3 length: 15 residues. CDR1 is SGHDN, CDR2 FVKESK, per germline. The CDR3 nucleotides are TGTGCCAGCAGCCAAGGGGGTTCGGGGACCCACGAGCAGTACTTC. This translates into CASSQGGSGTHEQYF.

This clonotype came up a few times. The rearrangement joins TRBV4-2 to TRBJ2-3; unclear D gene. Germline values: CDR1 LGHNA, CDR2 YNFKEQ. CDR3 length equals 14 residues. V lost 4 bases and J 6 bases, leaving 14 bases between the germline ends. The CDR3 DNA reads TGTGCCAGCAGCCCCCCCGACACGGCGGATACGCAGTATTTT. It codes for CASSPPDTADTQYF.

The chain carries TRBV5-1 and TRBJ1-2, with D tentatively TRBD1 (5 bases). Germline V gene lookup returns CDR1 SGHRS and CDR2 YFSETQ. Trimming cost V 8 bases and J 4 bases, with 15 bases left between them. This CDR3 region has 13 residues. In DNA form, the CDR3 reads TGCGCCAGTGGTGAGGGACGAGTCTATGGCTACACCTTC. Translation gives CASGEGRVYGYTF.

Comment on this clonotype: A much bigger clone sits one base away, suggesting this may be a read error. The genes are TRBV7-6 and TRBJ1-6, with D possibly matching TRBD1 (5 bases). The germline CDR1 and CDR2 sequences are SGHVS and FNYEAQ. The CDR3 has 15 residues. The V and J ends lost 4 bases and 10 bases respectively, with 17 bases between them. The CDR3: CASSSVEGSGSPLHF. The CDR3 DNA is TGTGCCAGCAGCTCTGTGGAGGGGTCGGGGTCACCCCTCCACTTT.

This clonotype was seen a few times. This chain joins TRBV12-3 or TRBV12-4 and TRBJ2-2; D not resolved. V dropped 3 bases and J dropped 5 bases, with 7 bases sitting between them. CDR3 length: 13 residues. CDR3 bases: TGTGCCAGCAGTTTGTCCTGGACCGGGGAGCTGTTTTTT. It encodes CASSLSWTGELFF.

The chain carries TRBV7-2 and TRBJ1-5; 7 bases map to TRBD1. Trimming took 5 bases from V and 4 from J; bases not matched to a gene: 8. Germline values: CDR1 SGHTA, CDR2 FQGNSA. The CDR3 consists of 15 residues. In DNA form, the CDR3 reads TGTGCCAGCAGCCCTATGGGACAGAGAAATCAGCCCCAGCATTTT. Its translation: CASSPMGQRNQPQHF.

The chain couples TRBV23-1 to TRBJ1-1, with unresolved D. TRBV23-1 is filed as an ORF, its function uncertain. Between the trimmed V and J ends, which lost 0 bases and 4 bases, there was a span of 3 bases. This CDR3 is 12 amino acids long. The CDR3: CASSQSCTEAFF. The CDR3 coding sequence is TGCGCCAGCAGTCAATCGTGCACTGAAGCTTTCTTT.

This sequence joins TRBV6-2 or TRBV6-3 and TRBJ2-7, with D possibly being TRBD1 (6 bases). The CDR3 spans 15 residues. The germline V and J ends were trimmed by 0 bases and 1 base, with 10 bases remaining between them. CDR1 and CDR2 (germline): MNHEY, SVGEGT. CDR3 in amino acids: CASSYSGGQSYEQYF. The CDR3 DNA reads TGTGCCAGCAGTTACTCGGGCGGACAGTCCTACGAGCAGTACTTC.

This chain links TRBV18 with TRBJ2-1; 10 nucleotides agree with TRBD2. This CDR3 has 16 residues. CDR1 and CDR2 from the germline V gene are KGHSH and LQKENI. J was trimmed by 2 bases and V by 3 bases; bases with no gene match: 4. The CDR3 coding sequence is TGTGCCAGCTCACCGACGGGACTAGCGACCTACAATGAGCAGTTCTTC. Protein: CASSPTGLATYNEQFF.

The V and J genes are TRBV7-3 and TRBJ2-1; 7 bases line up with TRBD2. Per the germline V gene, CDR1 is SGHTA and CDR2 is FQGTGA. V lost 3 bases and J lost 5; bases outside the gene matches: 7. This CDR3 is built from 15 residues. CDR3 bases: TGTGCCAGCAGCTTCGTAGCGGGTTCCGACAATGAGCAGTTCTTC. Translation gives CASSFVAGSDNEQFF. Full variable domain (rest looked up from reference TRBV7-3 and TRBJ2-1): GAGVSQTPSNKVTEKGKYVELRCDPISGHTALYWYRQSLGQGPEFLIYFQGTGAADDSGLPNDRFFAVRPEGSVSTLKIQRTERGDSAVYLCASSFVAGSDNEQFFGPGTRLTVL.

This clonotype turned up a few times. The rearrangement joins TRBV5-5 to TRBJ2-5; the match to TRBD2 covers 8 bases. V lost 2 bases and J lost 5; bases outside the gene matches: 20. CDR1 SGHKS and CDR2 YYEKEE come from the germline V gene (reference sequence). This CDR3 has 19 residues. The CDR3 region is CASSFGTSNPGGPRETQYF. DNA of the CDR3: TGTGCCAGCAGCTTCGGGACAAGCAACCCGGGGGGGCCTAGGGAGACCCAGTACTTC.

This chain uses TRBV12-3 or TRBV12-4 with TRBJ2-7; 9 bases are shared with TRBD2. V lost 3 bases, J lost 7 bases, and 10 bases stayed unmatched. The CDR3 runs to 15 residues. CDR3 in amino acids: CASSFGSGSSHEQYF. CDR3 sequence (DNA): TGTGCCAGCAGTTTCGGTAGCGGGAGTTCTCATGAGCAGTACTTC.

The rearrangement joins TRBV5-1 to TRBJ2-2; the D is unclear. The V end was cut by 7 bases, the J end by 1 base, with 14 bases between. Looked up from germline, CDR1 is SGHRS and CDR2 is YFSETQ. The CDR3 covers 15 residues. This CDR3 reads CASGKTGLNTGELFF. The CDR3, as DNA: TGCGCCAGCGGCAAGACTGGATTGAACACCGGGGAGCTGTTTTTT.

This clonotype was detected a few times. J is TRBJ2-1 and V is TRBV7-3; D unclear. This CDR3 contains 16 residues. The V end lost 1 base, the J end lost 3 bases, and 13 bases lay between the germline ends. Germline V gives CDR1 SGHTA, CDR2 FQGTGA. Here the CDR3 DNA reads TGTGCCAGCAGCTTAATGTGGCAGGAGCTCTACAATGAGCAGTTCTTC. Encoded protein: CASSLMWQELYNEQFF.

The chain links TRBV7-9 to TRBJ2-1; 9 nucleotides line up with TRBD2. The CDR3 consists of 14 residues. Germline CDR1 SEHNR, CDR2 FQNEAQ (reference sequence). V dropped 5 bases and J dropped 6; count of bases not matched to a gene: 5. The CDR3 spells CASSLSGSGNEQFF. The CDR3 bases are TGTGCCAGCAGCCTTAGCGGGAGCGGCAATGAGCAGTTCTTC. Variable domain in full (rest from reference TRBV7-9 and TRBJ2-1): DTGVSQNPRHKITKRGQNVTFRCDPISEHNRLYWYRQTLGQGPEFLTYFQNEAQLEKSRLLSDRFSAERPKGSFSTLEIQRTEQGDSAMYLCASSLSGSGNEQFFGPGTRLTVL.

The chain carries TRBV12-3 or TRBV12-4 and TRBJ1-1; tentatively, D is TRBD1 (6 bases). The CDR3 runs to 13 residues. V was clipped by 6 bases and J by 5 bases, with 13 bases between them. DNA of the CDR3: TGTGCCAGCAGCCTTAATCAGGGGACTGAAGCTTTCTTT. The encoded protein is CASSLNQGTEAFF.

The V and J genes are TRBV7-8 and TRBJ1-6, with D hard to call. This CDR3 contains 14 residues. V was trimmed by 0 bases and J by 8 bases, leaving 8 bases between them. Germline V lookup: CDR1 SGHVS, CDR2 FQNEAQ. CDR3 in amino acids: CASSLASRDSPLHF. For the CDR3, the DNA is TGTGCCAGCAGCTTAGCCTCAAGGGATTCACCCCTCCACTTT.

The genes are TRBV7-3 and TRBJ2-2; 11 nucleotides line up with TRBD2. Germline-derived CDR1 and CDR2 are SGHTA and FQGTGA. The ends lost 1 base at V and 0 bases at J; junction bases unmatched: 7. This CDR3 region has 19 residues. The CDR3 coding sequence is TGTGCCAGCAGCTTAATGGGAGGACTAGCGGGTTCGAACACCGGGGAGCTGTTTTTT. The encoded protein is CASSLMGGLAGSNTGELFF.

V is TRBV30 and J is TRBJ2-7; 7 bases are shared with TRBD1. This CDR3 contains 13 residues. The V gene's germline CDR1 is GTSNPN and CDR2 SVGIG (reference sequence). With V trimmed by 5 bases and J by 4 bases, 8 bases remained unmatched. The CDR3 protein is CAWGTALPYEQYF. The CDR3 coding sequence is TGTGCCTGGGGGACAGCCCTTCCATACGAGCAGTACTTC.

CDR3 loop: CASSPGVAPGNTIYF. CDR3 bases: TGTGCCAGCAGCCCAGGGGTAGCGCCTGGAAACACCATATATTTT. V and J are TRBV7-6 and TRBJ1-3, with D perhaps matching TRBD1 (6 bases). In germline, CDR1 is SGHVS, CDR2 FNYEAQ. The CDR3 length is 15 residues. Trimming took off 5 bases at V and 2 bases at J, with 13 bases between the two ends.

This chain's CDR3 is CASRPSDTGELFF. CDR3 in DNA: TGTGCCAGCAGACCATCGGACACCGGGGAGCTGTTTTTT. V usage is TRBV12-3 or TRBV12-4 and J usage is TRBJ2-2; D unclear. Trimming removed 6 bases from V and 3 bases from J, with 8 bases in between. CDR3 length equals 13 residues.

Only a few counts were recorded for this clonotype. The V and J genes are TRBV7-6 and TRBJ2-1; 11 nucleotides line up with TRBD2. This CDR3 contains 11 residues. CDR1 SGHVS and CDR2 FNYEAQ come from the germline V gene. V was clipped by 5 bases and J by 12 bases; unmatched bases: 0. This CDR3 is CASSTSGRQFF. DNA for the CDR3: TGTGCCAGCAGCACTAGCGGGAGGCAGTTCTTC.

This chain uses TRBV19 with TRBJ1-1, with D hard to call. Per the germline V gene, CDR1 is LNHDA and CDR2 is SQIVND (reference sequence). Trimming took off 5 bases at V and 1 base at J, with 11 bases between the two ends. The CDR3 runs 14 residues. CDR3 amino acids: CASSVNPGNTEAFF. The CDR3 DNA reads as TGTGCCAGTAGTGTCAACCCCGGGAACACTGAAGCTTTCTTT.

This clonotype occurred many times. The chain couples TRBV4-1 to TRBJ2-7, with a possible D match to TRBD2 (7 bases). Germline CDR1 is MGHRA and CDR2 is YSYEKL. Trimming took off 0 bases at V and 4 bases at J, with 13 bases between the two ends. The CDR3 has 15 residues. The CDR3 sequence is CASSQEGASGYEQYF. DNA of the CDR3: TGCGCCAGCAGCCAAGAGGGGGCTAGCGGATACGAGCAGTACTTC.

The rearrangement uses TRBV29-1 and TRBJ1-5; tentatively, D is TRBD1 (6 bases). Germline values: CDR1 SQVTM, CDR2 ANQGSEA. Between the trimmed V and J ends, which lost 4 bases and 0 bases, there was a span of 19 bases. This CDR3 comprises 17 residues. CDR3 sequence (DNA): TGCAGCGTTGCACAGGGTCAACTATGGGATAGCAATCAGCCCCAGCATTTT. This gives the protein CSVAQGQLWDSNQPQHF.

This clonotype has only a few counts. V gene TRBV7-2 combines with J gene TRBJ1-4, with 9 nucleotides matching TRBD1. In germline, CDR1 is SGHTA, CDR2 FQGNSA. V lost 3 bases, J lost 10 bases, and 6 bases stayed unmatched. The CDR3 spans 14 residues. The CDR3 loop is CASSLDRGGGKLFF. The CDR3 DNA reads TGTGCCAGCAGCTTGGACAGGGGAGGTGGAAAACTGTTTTTT.

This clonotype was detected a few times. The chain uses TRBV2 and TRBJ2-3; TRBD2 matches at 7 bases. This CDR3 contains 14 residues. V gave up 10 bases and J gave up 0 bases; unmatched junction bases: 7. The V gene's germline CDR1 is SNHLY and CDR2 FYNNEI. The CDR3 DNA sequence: TGTGCCATCACGCTAGCGGTTAGCACAGATACGCAGTATTTT. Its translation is CAITLAVSTDTQYF.

CDR3 loop: CASSNGRYNEQFF. Here the CDR3 DNA reads TGTGCCAGCAGCAACGGACGGTACAATGAGCAGTTCTTC. The genes are TRBV6-2 or TRBV6-3 and TRBJ2-1, with D unresolved. The CDR3 length is 13 residues. Trimming took 6 bases from V and 4 from J, leaving 10 bases between them. Germline CDR1 MNHEY, CDR2 SVGEGT.

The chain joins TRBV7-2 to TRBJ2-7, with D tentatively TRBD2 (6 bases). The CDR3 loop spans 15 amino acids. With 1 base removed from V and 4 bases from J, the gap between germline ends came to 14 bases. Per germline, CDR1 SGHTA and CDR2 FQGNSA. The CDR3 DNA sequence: TGTGCCAGCAGCTTAGAGTTGAGCGGACTATACGAGCAGTACTTC. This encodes CASSLELSGLYEQYF.

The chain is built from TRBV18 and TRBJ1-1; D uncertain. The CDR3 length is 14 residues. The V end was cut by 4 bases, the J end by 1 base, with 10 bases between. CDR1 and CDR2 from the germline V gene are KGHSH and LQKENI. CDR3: CASSRNGKNTEAFF. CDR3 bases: TGTGCCAGCTCACGAAACGGAAAGAACACTGAAGCTTTCTTT.

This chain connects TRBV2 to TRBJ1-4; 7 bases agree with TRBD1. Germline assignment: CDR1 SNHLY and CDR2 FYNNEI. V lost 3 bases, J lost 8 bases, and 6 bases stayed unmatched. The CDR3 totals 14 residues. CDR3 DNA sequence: TGTGCCAGCAGTGATGGGGGACAGAACGAAAAACTGTTTTTT. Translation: CASSDGGQNEKLFF.